Presented here are 29 T cell receptor beta chains from one specimen sequenced in a study of early T cells in non-severe SARS-CoV-2 infection. TCRdb independently ran MiXCR on the 5' RACE reads; one entry per CDR3 protein. The table records under 90,000 distinct CDR3 sequences, 14% of them present only once. The material sequenced was whole blood. The receptor source for this set is an adult who was a healthcare worker with PCR-confirmed SARS-CoV-2 infection or an uninfected control (not recorded which).

At least ten counts were recorded for this clonotype. This chain connects TRBV4-1 to TRBJ2-3, with TRBD1 as a possible D gene (5 bases). The germline V gene has CDR1 MGHRA and CDR2 YSYEKL. The CDR3 loop spans 14 amino acids. The V and J ends lost 2 bases and 4 bases respectively, with 10 bases between them. For the CDR3, the DNA is TGCGCCAGCAGCCAAACGATAGGGGCAGATACGCAGTATTTT. It yields the protein CASSQTIGADTQYF.

There are many counts of this clonotype. This rearrangement joins TRBV29-1 to TRBJ1-2; 7 bases are a match to TRBD1. V shed 3 bases and J 5 bases; nucleotides not matched to a gene: 0. Germline CDR1 is SQVTM and CDR2 is ANQGSEA. The CDR3 has 11 amino acids. The CDR3 reads CSVDRGYGYTF. The CDR3 DNA reads as TGCAGCGTTGACAGGGGGTATGGCTACACCTTC.

This clonotype appeared a few times. The chain uses TRBV5-5 and TRBJ1-4; 7 nucleotides match TRBD1. CDR1 is SGHKS and CDR2 is YYEKEE in the germline V gene (reference sequence). The CDR3 consists of 17 residues. With V trimmed by 2 bases and J by 4 bases, 11 bases remained unmatched. CDR3 region: CASSFLGKAGGNEKLFF. CDR3 sequence (DNA): TGTGCCAGCAGCTTCCTCGGGAAGGCAGGGGGTAATGAAAAACTGTTTTTT.

This clonotype was found many times. The gene calls are TRBV11-2 and TRBJ2-2; 8 nucleotides line up with TRBD2. The CDR3 loop spans 16 amino acids. Germline V gives CDR1 SGHAT, CDR2 FQNNGV. The J segment lost 0 bases and the V segment lost 7 bases, leaving 7 bases of the junction unmatched. This chain's CDR3 is CASTRRGLANTGELFF. Written as DNA, the CDR3 is TGTGCCAGCACCCGACGGGGACTAGCGAACACCGGGGAGCTGTTTTTT.

The count of this clonotype is one. This rearrangement joins TRBV6-1 to TRBJ1-4; 7 bases agree with TRBD1. V lost 11 bases to trimming and J lost 3 bases; unmatched junction nucleotides: 6. The CDR3 length is 13 residues. Germline V gene data show CDR1 as MNHNS and CDR2 as SASEGT. CDR3 residues: CAGGQAANEKLFF. The DNA of the CDR3 is TGTGCCGGAGGACAGGCTGCTAATGAAAAACTGTTTTTT.

This clonotype was seen more than once but under ten times. The V call is TRBV7-2, the J call TRBJ2-3, with D tentatively TRBD2 (5 bases). The CDR3 contains 15 residues. V was pared by 5 bases and J by 0 bases, with 12 bases between. In germline, CDR1 is SGHTA, CDR2 FQGNSA. In DNA, the CDR3 is TGTGCCAGCAGCGCCTCACTAGTAAGCACAGATACGCAGTATTTT. The encoded protein is CASSASLVSTDTQYF.

The chain uses TRBV28 and TRBJ1-5; tentatively, D is TRBD1 (6 bases). V lost 7 bases and J lost 6, with 13 bases in between. This CDR3 contains 13 residues. From germline, CDR1 is MDHEN and CDR2 SYDVKM. The CDR3 DNA is TGTGCCAGCAATGGGGGGGCTGTTCAGCCCCAGCATTTT. Translating it yields CASNGGAVQPQHF.

This clonotype was counted many times. The chain employs TRBV2 and TRBJ2-3; a weak D match, TRBD1 (7 bases). Germline CDR1 reads SNHLY; CDR2 reads FYNNEI. Trimming stripped 2 bases from V and 3 bases from J, with 12 bases between. The CDR3 runs to 15 residues. As DNA, the CDR3 is TGTGCCAGCAGTGAAAGACAGGGAGGAACAGATACGCAGTATTTT. Translated: CASSERQGGTDTQYF.

This chain uses TRBV7-9 with TRBJ1-4; D is ambiguous. Germline V gene lookup returns CDR1 SEHNR and CDR2 FQNEAQ (reference sequence). V was cut by 3 bases and J by 5 bases, with 7 bases left in between. The CDR3 is 13 residues long. In nucleotides, the CDR3 is TGTGCCAGCAGCTTCGACGGGAATGAAAAACTGTTTTTT. It codes for CASSFDGNEKLFF.

This clonotype was observed a handful of times. CDR3 sequence reads: CASVNRGGIYSNQPQHF. Written as DNA, the CDR3 is TGTGCCAGCGTGAACAGGGGGGGGATTTATAGCAATCAGCCCCAGCATTTT. The chain carries TRBV6-2 or TRBV6-3 and TRBJ1-5; 8 nucleotides agree with TRBD1. The germline gives CDR1 MNHEY, CDR2 SVGEGT. Trimming cost V 8 bases and J 0 bases; bases outside gene matches: 12. The CDR3 has 17 residues.

This clonotype was seen many times. V is TRBV6-1 and J is TRBJ1-2, with a tentative D call TRBD1 (6 bases). In germline, CDR1 is MNHNS, CDR2 SASEGT. Trimming took off 7 bases at V and 3 bases at J, with 12 bases between the two ends. The CDR3 has 13 amino acids. CDR3 sequence reads: CASNPTGHYGYTF. The CDR3 DNA follows: TGTGCCAGCAACCCGACAGGTCACTATGGCTACACCTTC.

This clonotype was detected only a few times. This rearrangement joins TRBV7-3 to TRBJ2-7; weak D call: TRBD1 (6 bases). Trimming stripped 2 bases from V and 0 bases from J, with 14 bases between. This CDR3 spans 16 amino acids. Germline V gene data show CDR1 as SGHTA and CDR2 as FQGTGA. CDR3 sequence: CASSLESGQSSYEQYF. In nucleotides, the CDR3 is TGTGCCAGCAGCTTAGAGTCCGGACAGAGCTCCTACGAGCAGTACTTC.

This clonotype was detected ten times or more. This chain joins TRBV19 and TRBJ1-2; D is uncertain. Germline CDR1 reads LNHDA; CDR2 reads SQIVND (reference sequence). Trimming removed 7 bases at V and 2 bases at J, with 20 bases between. The CDR3 has 16 residues. CDR3 bases: TGTGCCAGTACCCCTGAGCGACGACTATTGAACTATGGCTACACCTTC. It encodes CASTPERRLLNYGYTF.

At least ten counts were recorded for this clonotype. The CDR3 sequence is CASSFGLLKHRGLDSPLHF. The CDR3 region has the DNA TGTGCCAGCAGCTTTGGCCTTCTAAAGCACAGGGGGCTTGATTCACCCCTCCACTTT. J is TRBJ1-6 and V is TRBV7-2, with 9 bases aligning to TRBD1. CDR1 SGHTA and CDR2 FQGNSA come from the germline V gene. The CDR3 consists of 19 residues. V lost 3 bases, J lost 8 bases, and 17 bases stayed unmatched.

The chain joins TRBV27 to TRBJ1-6, with TRBD1 matching over 11 bases. Looked up from germline, CDR1 is MNHEY and CDR2 is SMNVEV (reference sequence). The CDR3 has 15 residues. The junction had 6 bases not matched to a gene; V was cut back by 5 bases and J by 9 bases. The CDR3 DNA reads as TGTGCCAGCAGTCTGGACAGGGGGCGGTCTTCACCCCTCCACTTT. Encoded protein: CASSLDRGRSSPLHF.

The rearrangement links TRBV20-1 to TRBJ2-3; 7 nucleotides match TRBD2. The CDR3 totals 12 residues. Per germline, CDR1 DFQATT and CDR2 SNEGSKA (reference sequence). V shed 3 bases, J shed 8 bases, and the junction held 5 bases outside the gene matches. CDR3 sequence: CSARARGVTQYF. CDR3 nucleotide sequence: TGCAGTGCTAGGGCTCGGGGGGTTACGCAGTATTTT.

This clonotype came up many times. The V gene is TRBV28, the J gene TRBJ1-4; no firm D call. The germline gives CDR1 MDHEN, CDR2 SYDVKM. Trimming stripped 5 bases from V and 5 bases from J, with 9 bases between. This CDR3 is built from 13 residues. CDR3 region: CASSPRENEKLFF. CDR3 nucleotides: TGTGCCAGCAGTCCCCGTGAGAATGAAAAACTGTTTTTT.

This chain joins TRBV29-1 and TRBJ2-7, with D uncertain. The CDR3 extends over 12 amino acids. V gave up 6 bases and J gave up 3 bases, with 12 bases separating them. In germline, CDR1 is SQVTM, CDR2 ANQGSEA. The CDR3 loop reads CSVGRWGYEQYF. The CDR3, as DNA: TGCAGCGTCGGGCGTTGGGGCTACGAGCAGTACTTC.

This clonotype has more than one count but fewer than ten. V usage is TRBV28 and J usage is TRBJ1-4; D remains unclear. The V end lost 6 bases, the J end lost 0 bases, and 5 bases lay between the germline ends. The CDR3 sequence is 13 residues long. The germline V gene has CDR1 MDHEN and CDR2 SYDVKM. CDR3 sequence (DNA): TGTGCCAGCAGAGGGACAACTAATGAAAAACTGTTTTTT. This encodes CASRGTTNEKLFF. Variable domain in full (rest from reference TRBV28 and TRBJ1-4): DVKVTQSSRYLVKRTGEKVFLECVQDMDHENMFWYRQDPGLGLRLIYFSYDVKMKEKGDIPEGYSVSREKKERFSLILESASTNQTSMYLCASRGTTNEKLFFGSGTQLSVL.

This clonotype was picked up a small number of times. The V and J genes are TRBV20-1 and TRBJ2-3; D gene ambiguous. Germline V gives CDR1 DFQATT, CDR2 SNEGSKA (reference sequence). The CDR3 has 15 residues. V lost 4 bases and J 0 bases, leaving 14 bases between the germline ends. As DNA, the CDR3 is TGCAGTGCTACGTCGGCCAACAGTAGCACAGATACGCAGTATTTT. Residues: CSATSANSSTDTQYF.

This clonotype was seen at least ten times. The chain recombines TRBV12-3 or TRBV12-4 with TRBJ1-2; D is perhaps TRBD1 (6 bases). The V end was cut by 2 bases, the J end by 7 bases, with 17 bases between. The CDR3 contains 15 residues. The CDR3 is CASSLSWGRVAGYTF. CDR3 DNA sequence: TGTGCCAGCAGTTTAAGTTGGGGGCGCGTGGCTGGCTACACCTTC.

V is TRBV4-1 and J is TRBJ2-3; a weak D match, TRBD2 (5 bases). This CDR3 has 17 residues. V dropped 2 bases and J dropped 1 base, with 16 bases sitting between them. Germline V gene data show CDR1 as MGHRA and CDR2 as YSYEKL. The CDR3 reads CASSQWAGPDRTDTQYF. The CDR3 DNA follows: TGCGCCAGCAGCCAATGGGCGGGTCCAGACCGCACAGATACGCAGTATTTT.

The genes are TRBV18 and TRBJ1-2; the D is unclear. The CDR3 is 14 amino acids. The V gene lost 7 bases and the J gene lost 6 bases, with 18 bases spanning the gap. Germline V gives CDR1 KGHSH, CDR2 LQKENI. The CDR3, as DNA: TGTGCCAGCTTACCGCCGGAACTTACCCATGGCTACACCTTC. Protein product: CASLPPELTHGYTF.

This clonotype was seen a handful of times. The chain has TRBV20-1 and TRBJ2-3; D is uncertain. Per the germline V gene, CDR1 is DFQATT and CDR2 is SNEGSKA (reference sequence). V gave up 6 bases and J gave up 4 bases, with 20 bases separating them. The CDR3 covers 15 residues. CDR3 loop: CSAPRSARSPDTQYF. The CDR3 DNA is TGCAGTGCCCCGAGGAGCGCCCGGTCCCCAGATACGCAGTATTTT.

The gene calls are TRBV29-1 and TRBJ1-1; D is undetermined. Germline V gene data show CDR1 as SQVTM and CDR2 as ANQGSEA. CDR3 length: 11 amino acids. V shed 5 bases and J shed 4 bases, with 8 bases lying between them. The CDR3 nucleotides are TGCAGCGTTTCAGTAGGCACTGAAGCTTTCTTT. Its protein product is CSVSVGTEAFF.

This chain joins TRBV10-3 and TRBJ1-1; TRBD1 is a possible D gene (6 bases). V lost 4 bases, J lost 4 bases, and 16 bases lay in between. Germline loops: CDR1 ENHRY, CDR2 SYGVKD. The CDR3 consists of 15 residues. CDR3 DNA sequence: TGTGCCATCAGTGGACAGGCCGGAGAGGGCACTGAAGCTTTCTTT. Protein: CAISGQAGEGTEAFF.

In the case of this clonotype: Given a much more abundant clone one base away, this may be a read error. The genes are TRBV9 and TRBJ1-1; no clear D. CDR1 and CDR2 (germline): SGDLS, YYNGEE. The CDR3 runs 15 residues. The CDR3 loop reads CASGVFERLNTEAFF. The DNA of the CDR3 is TGTGCCAGCGGCGTATTCGAAAGGCTGAACACTGAAGCTTTCTTT.

The sample holds many counts of this clonotype. The J gene is TRBJ2-5, the V gene TRBV28, with 9 bases matching TRBD2. From germline, CDR1 is MDHEN and CDR2 SYDVKM. The CDR3 contains 17 residues. Trimming removed 4 bases from V and 1 base from J; junction bases left unmatched: 10. Here the CDR3 reads CASSSVKRGARQETQYF. In DNA form, the CDR3 reads TGTGCCAGCAGTTCGGTCAAGCGGGGGGCGCGCCAAGAGACCCAGTACTTC. The entire variable domain, with the rest obtained from reference TRBV28 and TRBJ2-5, is as follows: DVKVTQSSRYLVKRTGEKVFLECVQDMDHENMFWYRQDPGLGLRLIYFSYDVKMKEKGDIPEGYSVSREKKERFSLILESASTNQTSMYLCASSSVKRGARQETQYFGPGTRLLVL.

This clonotype was seen ten or more times. J is TRBJ2-4 and V is TRBV7-3; 8 nucleotides match TRBD1. Per the germline V gene, CDR1 is SGHTA and CDR2 is FQGTGA. After removal of 5 bases from V and 6 bases from J, the junction contained 6 bases not matched to a gene. The CDR3 loop spans 14 amino acids. CDR3 DNA: TGTGCCAGCAGCCCGGACAGGGTAGGAAACATTCAGTACTTC. Translation gives CASSPDRVGNIQYF.